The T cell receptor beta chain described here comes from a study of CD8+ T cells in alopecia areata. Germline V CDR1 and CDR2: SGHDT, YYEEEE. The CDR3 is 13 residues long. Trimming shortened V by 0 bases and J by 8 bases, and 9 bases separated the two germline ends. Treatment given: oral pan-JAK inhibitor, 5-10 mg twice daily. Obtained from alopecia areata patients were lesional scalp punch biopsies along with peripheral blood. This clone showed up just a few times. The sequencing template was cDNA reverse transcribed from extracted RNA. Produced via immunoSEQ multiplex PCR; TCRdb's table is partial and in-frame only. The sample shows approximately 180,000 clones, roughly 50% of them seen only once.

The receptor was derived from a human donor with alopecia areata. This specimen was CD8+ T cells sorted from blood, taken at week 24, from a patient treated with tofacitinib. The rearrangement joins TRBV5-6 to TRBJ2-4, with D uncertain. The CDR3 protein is CASSLGAIDIQYF. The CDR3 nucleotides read TGTGCCAGCAGCTTGGGGGCGATAGACATTCAGTACTTC.